The next 30 T cell receptor beta chains were all read from a single sample in a study of radiation and T cells in renal cell carcinoma. Profiling relied on immunoSEQ multiplex PCR, and the TCRdb table lists in-frame clones only, not all of them. The table includes some 75,000 clones, 82% detected once. Time point denoted: blood 2 weeks post-SBRT. The sample's treatment: 15 Gy SBRT to primary tumor, nephrectomy 4 weeks later. Specimen: blood, collected from a patient whose treatment included radiotherapy and nephrectomy. Receptor source: a man aged 55 to 70 with renal cell carcinoma.

There are a few counts of this clone. V usage is TRBV5-1 and J usage is TRBJ1-1; D gene ambiguous. The CDR3 loop spans 13 amino acids. The V and J ends lost 5 bases and 0 bases respectively, with 8 bases between them. The germline gives CDR1 SGHRS, CDR2 YFSETQ. The CDR3, as DNA: TGCGCCAGCAGGCCCTCCATGAACACTGAAGCTTTCTTT. Protein sequence: CASRPSMNTEAFF.

The chain links TRBV5-1 to TRBJ1-2, with D tentatively TRBD1 (5 bases). V gave up 3 bases and J gave up 7 bases, with 22 bases separating them. The CDR3 contains 16 residues. Germline CDR1 and CDR2: SGHRS and YFSETQ. The DNA of the CDR3 is TGCGCCAGCAGCTCAACAGGAAATAGGGGAAAGGGTGGCTACACCTTC. Translated, it gives CASSSTGNRGKGGYTF.

This clone was recorded once. The V gene is TRBV5-1, the J gene TRBJ2-3; a possible D gene is TRBD2 (6 bases). The V gene's germline CDR1 is SGHRS and CDR2 YFSETQ. The CDR3 sequence is 15 residues long. Trimming shortened V by 2 bases and J by 3 bases, and 13 bases separated the two germline ends. CDR3 protein: CASSFLGLATDTQYF. For the CDR3, the DNA is TGCGCCAGCAGCTTCCTGGGGCTAGCGACAGATACGCAGTATTTT.

In this sample, this clone turned up once. The gene calls are TRBV27 and TRBJ2-2; D perhaps matches TRBD2 (6 bases). The germline V gene encodes CDR1 MNHEY and CDR2 SMNVEV (reference sequence). The V end was cut by 7 bases, the J end by 0 bases, with 12 bases between. The CDR3 loop spans 15 amino acids. The CDR3 DNA reads TGTGCCAGCAAATTTCTAGCGCCGAACACCGGGGAGCTGTTTTTT. It encodes CASKFLAPNTGELFF.

V usage is TRBV27 and J usage is TRBJ2-6; possible D gene TRBD1, 6 bases. There are 18 residues in the CDR3. Germline CDR1 is MNHEY and CDR2 is SMNVEV (reference sequence). V lost 6 bases to trimming and J lost 0 bases, with 18 bases between them. CDR3 DNA: TGTGCCAGCAGCTCCGGGACACCTTGGTCCTCTGGGGCCAACGTCCTGACTTTC. Translating it yields CASSSGTPWSSGANVLTF.

This clone has only one observation. The rearrangement joins TRBV10-1 to TRBJ2-4; 8 bases align to TRBD2. V lost 5 bases, J lost 9 bases, and 3 bases stayed unmatched. Per germline, CDR1 WNHNN and CDR2 SYGVQD (reference sequence). This CDR3 spans 12 amino acids. CDR3 in DNA: TGCGCCAGCAGTCCGGGAGGGCCCATTCAGTACTTC. Amino acids: CASSPGGPIQYF.

The gene calls are TRBV4-2 and TRBJ2-7, with 7 bases lining up with TRBD2. J gave up 2 bases and V 4 bases, and 11 bases lay outside the gene matches. Germline CDR1 is LGHNA and CDR2 is YNFKEQ. This CDR3 has 16 residues. As DNA, the CDR3 is TGTGCCAGCAGCCCAGGAAGGGCGGGAGCCACCTACGAGCAGTACTTC. This sequence encodes CASSPGRAGATYEQYF.

This clone came up a few times. The chain employs TRBV6-1 and TRBJ2-7, with 10 bases lining up with TRBD1. The CDR3 is made up of 15 amino acids. The V gene end was trimmed by 4 bases and the J gene end by 4 bases; junction bases not matched to a gene: 7. Germline loops: CDR1 MNHNS, CDR2 SASEGT. The CDR3 is CASSARQGAGYEQYF. The CDR3 DNA sequence: TGTGCCAGCAGTGCGAGACAGGGGGCGGGTTACGAGCAGTACTTC.

The chain employs TRBV15 and TRBJ2-6; 7 positions match TRBD1. J lost 0 bases, V lost 6 bases, and 11 bases had no gene match. CDR1 and CDR2 (germline): LNHNV, YYDKDF (reference sequence). The CDR3 is 18 residues long. The CDR3 region has the DNA TGTGCCACCAGTCCCGGCAGGGGGTCCCCCTCTGGGGCCAACGTCCTGACTTTC. It is translated as CATSPGRGSPSGANVLTF.

V gene TRBV14 combines with J gene TRBJ2-1; D might be TRBD1 (7 bases). The germline CDR1 and CDR2 sequences are SGHDN and FVKESK. The CDR3 is 16 amino acids. With 6 bases removed from V and 5 bases from J, the gap between germline ends came to 20 bases. The CDR3 nucleotides are TGTGCCAGCAGTCCCCATGGAGGGGGCTGGAACAATGAGCAGTTCTTC. It specifies CASSPHGGGWNNEQFF.

The chain recombines TRBV5-1 with TRBJ2-5, with D possibly being TRBD2 (5 bases). The V end was cut by 6 bases, the J end by 4 bases, with 16 bases between. The CDR3 consists of 14 residues. CDR1 is SGHRS, CDR2 YFSETQ, per germline. This CDR3 reads CASTGESLGETQYF. The CDR3 DNA follows: TGCGCCAGCACCGGGGAATCTCTCGGAGAGACCCAGTACTTC.

The rearrangement links TRBV10-3 to TRBJ2-5; D possibly corresponds to TRBD2 (5 bases). The DNA end lines up better with TRBJ2-7; the J call may be wrong. Germline lookup yields CDR1 ENHRY and CDR2 SYGVKD. The CDR3 totals 14 residues. The CDR3 nucleotides are TGTGCCATCAAGGGAGACACCCCCTCCTACGAGCAGTACTTC. The encoded protein is CAIKGDTPSYEQYF.

The chain recombines TRBV7-2 with TRBJ2-7, with 8 bases matching TRBD2. Germline CDR1 is SGHTA and CDR2 is FQGNSA. The CDR3 extends over 14 amino acids. Trimming removed 4 bases from V and 2 bases from J; junction bases left unmatched: 4. As DNA, the CDR3 is TGTGCCAGCAGCTCCTTAGCGGGACCCTACGAGCAGTACTTC. Protein sequence: CASSSLAGPYEQYF.

This sequence joins TRBV2 and TRBJ1-4; D gene unclear. Germline assignment: CDR1 SNHLY and CDR2 FYNNEI. The CDR3 loop spans 14 amino acids. V lost 1 base to trimming and J lost 4 bases, with 7 bases between them. In DNA form, the CDR3 reads TGTGCCAGCAGTGAAGAGGGTTTTAATGAAAAACTGTTTTTT. It is translated as CASSEEGFNEKLFF. Supplemented by reference TRBV2 and TRBJ1-4, the full variable domain reads EPEVTQTPSHQVTQMGQEVILRCVPISNHLYFYWYRQILGQKVEFLVSFYNNEISEKSEIFDDQFSVERPDGSNFTLKIRSTKLEDSAMYFCASSEEGFNEKLFFGSGTQLSVL.

The chain couples TRBV28 to TRBJ2-3, with D tentatively TRBD1 (6 bases). V was shortened by 3 bases and J by 8 bases, with 24 bases between the two germline ends. Looked up from germline, CDR1 is MDHEN and CDR2 is SYDVKM. CDR3 length equals 17 residues. The CDR3 DNA reads TGTGCCAGCAGTTTGGCCTTTCGGCGGTCTAGCAGGGGTACGCAGTATTTT. Its protein product is CASSLAFRRSSRGTQYF.

The chain is built from TRBV9 and TRBJ2-7; D is unresolved. V dropped 1 base and J dropped 2 bases, with 10 bases sitting between them. CDR1 and CDR2 (germline): SGDLS, YYNGEE. This CDR3 contains 14 residues. CDR3 nucleotides: TGTGCCAGCAGCGTACGGACCGAGACCTACGAGCAGTACTTC. Its protein product is CASSVRTETYEQYF.

Points on this clone: The junction differs from germline at one of its ends, possibly a read error. The rearrangement uses TRBV13 and TRBJ1-3, with unresolved D. Germline CDR1 PRHDT, CDR2 FYEKMQ (reference sequence). CDR3 length equals 16 residues. The CDR3 sequence is CASSLGPATSGNTIYF. CDR3 bases: TGTGCCAGCAGCCTAGGCCCGGCTACTTCTGGAAACACCATATATTTT.

This sequence joins TRBV15 and TRBJ2-1, with D possibly TRBD1 on 6 matching bases. Germline values: CDR1 LNHNV, CDR2 YYDKDF (reference sequence). This CDR3 is built from 14 residues. Trimming removed 1 base at V and 8 bases at J, with 12 bases between. CDR3 nucleotide sequence: TGTGCCACCAGCAGAGTTGGGGGCACCGATGAGCAGTTCTTC. It yields the protein CATSRVGGTDEQFF.

The chain joins TRBV6-1 to TRBJ1-4; tentatively, D is TRBD1 (5 bases). The germline gives CDR1 MNHNS, CDR2 SASEGT. This CDR3 contains 16 residues. The ends were cut back, 0 bases at V and 6 bases at J, with 14 bases in the middle. CDR3 sequence (DNA): TGTGCCAGCAGTGAAGCGAATCAGGGTTTCGATGAAAAACTGTTTTTT. Amino acid sequence: CASSEANQGFDEKLFF.

V usage is TRBV9 and J usage is TRBJ1-2; D ambiguous. Germline lookup yields CDR1 SGDLS and CDR2 YYNGEE. The CDR3 spans 16 residues. Trimming removed 0 bases from V and 0 bases from J, with 12 bases in between. The CDR3 DNA follows: TGTGCCAGCAGCGTAGGTCAGTTCCCCTCTAACTATGGCTACACCTTC. Translating gives CASSVGQFPSNYGYTF.

This chain connects TRBV18 to TRBJ2-2; perhaps TRBD1 as D (6 bases). Germline CDR1 reads KGHSH; CDR2 reads LQKENI. The CDR3 contains 17 residues. V dropped 3 bases and J dropped 3 bases, with 17 bases sitting between them. CDR3 DNA: TGTGCCAGCTCACCCCTAGTGAGACAGGAGGACACCGGGGAGCTGTTTTTT. It is translated as CASSPLVRQEDTGELFF.

In its sample, this clone was seen once. The chain combines TRBV5-6 with TRBJ2-6; D unclear. The V and J ends lost 1 base and 4 bases respectively, with 18 bases between them. This CDR3 spans 18 amino acids. Germline V lookup: CDR1 SGHDT, CDR2 YYEEEE. The CDR3 nucleotides are TGTGCCAGCAGCTTGACCCCCCGTGCGGCGTCCGGGGCCAACGTCCTGACTTTC. Translation gives CASSLTPRAASGANVLTF.

This chain connects TRBV7-9 to TRBJ2-7; 9 bases match TRBD2. Per germline, CDR1 SEHNR and CDR2 FQNEAQ (reference sequence). The ends lost 4 bases at V and 6 bases at J; junction bases unmatched: 7. This CDR3 contains 14 residues. The CDR3 reads CASSSGLALSEQYF. In DNA, the CDR3 is TGTGCCAGCAGCTCGGGACTAGCTCTTTCCGAGCAGTACTTC.

V usage is TRBV27 and J usage is TRBJ1-4, with 7 bases identical to TRBD1. Germline V CDR1 and CDR2: MNHEY, SMNVEV (reference sequence). This CDR3 region has 14 residues. J was trimmed by 8 bases and V by 2 bases; bases with no gene match: 5. The CDR3 coding sequence is TGTGCCAGCAGTTTAGGTAGGGGGCAGGAAAAACTGTTTTTT. This encodes CASSLGRGQEKLFF.

V and J are TRBV14 and TRBJ2-6; 13 nucleotides line up with TRBD2. CDR3 length: 18 residues. J lost 0 bases, V lost 4 bases, and 3 bases had no gene match. CDR1 and CDR2 (germline): SGHDN, FVKESK. The CDR3 nucleotides read TGTGCCAGCAGCCCGGGACTAGCGGGACGCTCTGGGGCCAACGTCCTGACTTTC. Its translation is CASSPGLAGRSGANVLTF. The whole variable domain, remainder taken from reference TRBV14 and TRBJ2-6, is EAGVTQFPSHSVIEKGQTVTLRCDPISGHDNLYWYRRVMGKEIKFLLHFVKESKQDESGMPNNRFLAERTGGTYSTLKVQPAELEDSGVYFCASSPGLAGRSGANVLTFGAGSRLTVL.

The CDR3 nucleotides read TGCGCCAGCAGCCAAGAATTGGTGGTGGGACTCGGCAATCAGCCCCAGCATTTT. This codes for CASSQELVVGLGNQPQHF. This sequence joins TRBV4-1 and TRBJ1-5, with a tentative D call TRBD1 (5 bases). The length of the CDR3 is 18 residues. Per germline, CDR1 MGHRA and CDR2 YSYEKL. V dropped 0 bases and J dropped 2 bases, with 17 bases sitting between them.

V usage is TRBV9 and J usage is TRBJ2-5; possibly TRBD2 for D (6 bases). From germline, CDR1 is SGDLS and CDR2 YYNGEE. This CDR3 has 15 residues. V gave up 4 bases and J gave up 5 bases, with 18 bases separating them. In DNA form, the CDR3 reads TGTGCCAGCAGCTTGGTTTCGGGGGAGTGGGAGACCCAGTACTTC. It specifies CASSLVSGEWETQYF.

The chain is built from TRBV14 and TRBJ1-1; D is possibly TRBD1 (5 bases). The ends were cut back, 4 bases at V and 3 bases at J, with 12 bases in the middle. Germline loops: CDR1 SGHDN, CDR2 FVKESK. This CDR3 is built from 14 residues. CDR3 coding DNA: TGTGCCAGCAGCCCCCGCAGGGCCGACACTGAAGCTTTCTTT. This encodes CASSPRRADTEAFF.

The chain carries TRBV30 and TRBJ1-4; TRBD1 matches at 7 bases. Germline CDR1 and CDR2: GTSNPN and SVGIG (reference sequence). This CDR3 is built from 13 residues. With V trimmed by 0 bases and J by 8 bases, 3 bases remained unmatched. CDR3 sequence: CAWSVRGVEKLFF. As DNA, the CDR3 is TGTGCCTGGAGTGTCAGGGGGGTGGAAAAACTGTTTTTT.

This chain joins TRBV28 and TRBJ2-7; TRBD2 is a possible D gene (5 bases). V shed 6 bases and J shed 3 bases, with 15 bases lying between them. This CDR3 region has 14 residues. Germline lookup yields CDR1 MDHEN and CDR2 SYDVKM. CDR3 sequence: CASRRVRAVYEQYF. DNA for the CDR3: TGTGCCAGCAGGCGGGTTCGGGCGGTCTACGAGCAGTACTTC.